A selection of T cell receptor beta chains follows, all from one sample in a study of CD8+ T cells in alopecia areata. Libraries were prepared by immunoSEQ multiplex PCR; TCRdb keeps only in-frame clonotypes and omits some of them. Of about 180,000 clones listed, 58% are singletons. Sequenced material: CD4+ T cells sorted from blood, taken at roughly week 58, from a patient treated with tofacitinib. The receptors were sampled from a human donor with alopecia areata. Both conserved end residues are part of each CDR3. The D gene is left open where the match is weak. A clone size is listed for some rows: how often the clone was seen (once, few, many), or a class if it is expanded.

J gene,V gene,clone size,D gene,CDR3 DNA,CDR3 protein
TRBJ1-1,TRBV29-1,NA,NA,TGCAGCGCTGGCCCCGGTAACACTGAAGCTTTCTTT,CSAGPGNTEAFF
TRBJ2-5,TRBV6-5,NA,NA,TGTGCCAGCAGTGTCGAGCATCTCGGAGAGACCCAGTACTTC,CASSVEHLGETQYF
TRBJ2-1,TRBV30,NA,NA,TGTGCCTGGAGTGACAACAGGTTCAATGAGCAGTTCTTC,CAWSDNRFNEQFF
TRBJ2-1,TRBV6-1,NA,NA,TGTGCCAGCAGTGAAAGTGCCTTAAGGGCGTTCTTC,CASSESALRAFF
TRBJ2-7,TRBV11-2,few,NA,TGTGCCAGCAGACCCCCCGGGAGAGGTACCTACGAGCAGTACTTC,CASRPPGRGTYEQYF
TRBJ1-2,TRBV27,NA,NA,TGTGCCAGCAGTTCAGTAAACTCAGGGGTGGGCTACACCTTC,CASSSVNSGVGYTF
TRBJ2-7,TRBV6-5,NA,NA,TGTGCCAGCAGTAGGGTGGCGGGGACCTACGAGCAGTACTTC,CASSRVAGTYEQYF
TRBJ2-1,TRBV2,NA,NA,TGTGCCAGCAGTGAAGGTTTGCATCCTGAGCAGTTCTTC,CASSEGLHPEQFF
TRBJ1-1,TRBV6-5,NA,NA,TGTGCCAGCAGTTACCAGATCCGAATGAAAGCTTTCTTT,CASSYQIRMKAFF
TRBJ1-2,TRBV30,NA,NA,TGTGCCTGGAGTCGGACCTACGGCTACACCTTC,CAWSRTYGYTF
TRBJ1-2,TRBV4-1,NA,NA,TGCGCCAGCAGCCGCCCGGGTATCGGCTATGGCTACACCTTC,CASSRPGIGYGYTF
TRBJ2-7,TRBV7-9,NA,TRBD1,TGTGCCAGCAGCTTCACGACAGGGAACGAGCAGTACTTC,CASSFTTGNEQYF
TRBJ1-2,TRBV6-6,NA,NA,TGTGCCAGCAGTTACTCCCCGCTCTATGGCTACACCTTC,CASSYSPLYGYTF
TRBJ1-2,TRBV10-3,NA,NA,TGTGCCATCAGCGCAGACAGAGCCTATGGCTACACCTTC,CAISADRAYGYTF
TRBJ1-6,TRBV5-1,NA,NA,TGCGCCAGCAGCTTGGAAGGACAGCGATCAACCCTCCACTTT,CASSLEGQRSTLHF
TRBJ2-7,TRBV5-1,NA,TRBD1,TGCGCCAGCAGCTCCACAGGGGCAACCTACGAGCAGTACTTC,CASSSTGATYEQYF
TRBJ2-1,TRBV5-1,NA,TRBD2,TGCGCCAGCAGCCCCTTTGGTGGGAGCGGGGCCTACAATGAGCAGTTCTTC,CASSPFGGSGAYNEQFF
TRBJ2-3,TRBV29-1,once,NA,TGCAGCGTTGACGTCGATACGCAGTATTTT,CSVDVDTQYF
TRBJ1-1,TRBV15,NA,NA,TGTGCCACCAGCAGAGACCTGGGGCGGGCTTTCTTT,CATSRDLGRAFF
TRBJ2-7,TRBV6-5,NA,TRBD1,TGTGCCAGCAGTAGGGGGGACAGGGGTTACTACGAGCAGTACTTC,CASSRGDRGYYEQYF
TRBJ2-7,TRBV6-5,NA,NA,TGTGCCAGCAGTCGCTTCGGGAGCTCCTACGAGCAGTACTTC,CASSRFGSSYEQYF
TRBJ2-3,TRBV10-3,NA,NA,TGTGCCATCAGTGAGACAGGGTCTAGCACAGATACGCAGTATTTT,CAISETGSSTDTQYF
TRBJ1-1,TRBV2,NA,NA,TGTGCCAGCAGTGAAGGTCGGTCCAGGGCTTCAGAAGCTTTCTTT,CASSEGRSRASEAFF
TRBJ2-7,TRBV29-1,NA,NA,TGCAGCGTTCTTCATTTCGGGGTCTACGAGCAGTACTTC,CSVLHFGVYEQYF
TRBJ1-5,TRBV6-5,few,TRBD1,TGTGCCAGCAGCCAGGGGGCAGGGCCCCAGCATTTT,CASSQGAGPQHF
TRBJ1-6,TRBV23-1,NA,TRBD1,TGCGCCAGCAGTCAACCCGGGACAGGGCTTAGTTCACCCCTCCACTTT,CASSQPGTGLSSPLHF
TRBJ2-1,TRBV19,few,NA,TGTGCCAGTAGCCGTGCAGGGTCGCTCGGCAATGAGCAGTTCTTC,CASSRAGSLGNEQFF
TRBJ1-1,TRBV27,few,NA,TGTGCCAGCACGGACAGTATGAACACTGAAGCTTTCTTT,CASTDSMNTEAFF
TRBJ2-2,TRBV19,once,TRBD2,TGTGCCAGTAGGAGGACTAGCGGCTCGAAGGACACCGGGGAGCTGTTTTTT,CASRRTSGSKDTGELFF
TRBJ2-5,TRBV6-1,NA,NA,TGTGCCAGCAGTGTTATAGGGCAGGAAGAGACCCAGTACTTC,CASSVIGQEETQYF
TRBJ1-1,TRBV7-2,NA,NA,TGTGCCAGCAGCTTAGTCGAGGGCGGCACTGAAGCTTTCTTT,CASSLVEGGTEAFF
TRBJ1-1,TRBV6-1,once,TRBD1,TGTGCCAGCACCGAGGGACAGGCCAACACTGAAGCTTTCTTT,CASTEGQANTEAFF
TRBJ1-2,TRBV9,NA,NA,TGTGCCAGCACAAGGGAGTACGGGGGCCGTAACTATGGCTACACCTTC,CASTREYGGRNYGYTF
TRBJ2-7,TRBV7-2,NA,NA,TGTGCCAGCAGCTTAGACAGTGGCGGATACGAGCAGTACTTC,CASSLDSGGYEQYF
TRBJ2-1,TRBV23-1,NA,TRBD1,TGCGCCAGCAGTCACCTTGAGGGGGCACGGTCCTACAATGAGCAGTTCTTC,CASSHLEGARSYNEQFF
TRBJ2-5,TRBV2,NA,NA,TGTGCCAGCAGTGAAGCGCTAGGGAGGACCCAGTACTTC,CASSEALGRTQYF
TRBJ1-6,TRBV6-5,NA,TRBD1,TGTGCCAGCAGTAACACAGGGGGCTATAATTCACCCCTCCACTTT,CASSNTGGYNSPLHF
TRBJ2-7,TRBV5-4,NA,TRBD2,TGTGCCAGCAGCCCTAGGACTAGCGGGGCCAACTACGAGCAGTACTTC,CASSPRTSGANYEQYF
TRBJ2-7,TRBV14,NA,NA,TGTGCCAGCAGCCAAGATACAGTGTCCTACGAGCAGTACTTC,CASSQDTVSYEQYF
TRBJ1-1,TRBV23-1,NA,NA,TGCGCCAGCAGTCATTGCCCAGCCCCTGAAGCTTTCTTT,CASSHCPAPEAFF
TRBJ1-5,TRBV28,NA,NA,TGTGCCAGCAGTTACCTTCAGGGTCCGGGGGACAATCAGCCCCAGCATTTT,CASSYLQGPGDNQPQHF
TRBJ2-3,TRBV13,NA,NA,TGTGCCAGCAGCTTCCGGACTATGGCAGATACGCAGTATTTT,CASSFRTMADTQYF
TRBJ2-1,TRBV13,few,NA,TGTGCCAGCAGCCCCGGTGAGGGCGGACCGTACAATGAGCAGTTCTTC,CASSPGEGGPYNEQFF
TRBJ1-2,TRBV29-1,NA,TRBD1,TGCAGCGCCGACTATGGACAGGGGATCTATGGCTACACCTTC,CSADYGQGIYGYTF
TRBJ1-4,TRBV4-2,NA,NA,TGTGCCAGCAGCCAACCCGGGACGCCTGAAAAACTGTTTTTT,CASSQPGTPEKLFF
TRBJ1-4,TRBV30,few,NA,TGTGCCTGGAGCTTTGGTGGGCACCGTAATGAAAAACTGTTTTTT,CAWSFGGHRNEKLFF
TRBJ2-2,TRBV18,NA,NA,TGTGCCAGCTCACCACAGGGGACCGGGGAGCTGTTTTTT,CASSPQGTGELFF
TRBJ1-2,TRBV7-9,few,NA,TGTGCCAGCAGCTTAGTATCGCCGGGGGCGGAGAGCACCTTC,CASSLVSPGAESTF
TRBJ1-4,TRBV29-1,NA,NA,TGCAGCGTGAAAGGGGTCGAAAAACTGTTTTTT,CSVKGVEKLFF
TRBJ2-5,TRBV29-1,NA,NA,TGCAGCGTTTTGCCAGGGGTTGTTGAGACCCAGTACTTC,CSVLPGVVETQYF
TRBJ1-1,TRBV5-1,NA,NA,TGCGCCAGCAGCCCCCAGGTCGAAGTAAGCACTGAAGCTTTCTTT,CASSPQVEVSTEAFF
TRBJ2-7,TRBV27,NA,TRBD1,TGTGCCAGCAGTCCCTACCGGGACAGGCCGACCTACGAGCAGTACTTC,CASSPYRDRPTYEQYF